The 25 T cell receptor beta chains presented below share a single source sample, sequenced in a study of blood T cells in healthy people across ages. Alongside a J-beta primer mix, a sample-barcoded 5' primer served in a second PCR lasting roughly 7 to 12 cycles. Using its own MiXCR run on the 5' RACE reads, TCRdb lists one record per CDR3 protein. The sample lists about 640,000 distinct CDR3 sequences, about 30% occurring once. Sequenced sample: blood. The source of these receptors is a woman over 75 in good health.

About this clonotype itself: This may be a read error: a much more frequent sequence differs by one nucleotide. V gene TRBV7-6 combines with J gene TRBJ2-7; the D is unclear. CDR1 is SGHVS, CDR2 FNYEAQ, per germline. This CDR3 spans 13 amino acids. The CDR3 DNA follows: TGTGCCGGCAGCTACAAAAGCTCCTACGAGCAGTACTTC. Translating gives CAGSYKSSYEQYF.

This clonotype has a count of ten or more. With a much larger clone just one base away, this may be a read error. The chain combines TRBV20-1 with TRBJ2-5; TRBD1 matches at 7 bases. Trimming removed 6 bases from V and 5 bases from J; junction bases left unmatched: 15. The CDR3 loop spans 15 amino acids. Germline V gene sequence: CDR1 DFQATT, CDR2 SNEGSKA (reference sequence). CDR3 nucleotide sequence: TGCAGTGCCCCTATCCCGACAGGGTTGGGGGAGACCCAGTACTTC. Its translation: CSAPIPTGLGETQYF.

This clonotype was seen a handful of times. The genes are TRBV5-1 and TRBJ1-1; D perhaps matches TRBD1 (6 bases). Germline V gene lookup returns CDR1 SGHRS and CDR2 YFSETQ. The V gene lost 0 bases and the J gene lost 10 bases, with 19 bases spanning the gap. The CDR3 runs to 15 residues. The CDR3 DNA reads TGCGCCAGCAGCTTGGCGCAGGGGCAGGCAAGTCGAGCTTTCTTT. The encoded protein is CASSLAQGQASRAFF.

This clonotype was detected a few times. The chain carries TRBV5-1 and TRBJ1-1; D might be TRBD1 (5 bases). The CDR3 length is 15 residues. Germline V CDR1 and CDR2: SGHRS, YFSETQ. The V gene lost 4 bases and the J gene lost 0 bases, with 13 bases spanning the gap. CDR3 loop: CASSRAGGMNTEAFF. CDR3 sequence (DNA): TGCGCCAGCAGCCGGGCTGGGGGTATGAACACTGAAGCTTTCTTT.

This clonotype was detected many times. V gene TRBV20-1 combines with J gene TRBJ2-7; 7 bases fit TRBD1. In germline, CDR1 is DFQATT, CDR2 SNEGSKA (reference sequence). This CDR3 is built from 14 residues. V dropped 0 bases and J dropped 5; count of bases not matched to a gene: 7. The DNA of the CDR3 is TGCAGTGCTAGAGAACCAGGGGGTGTAAACGAGCAGTACTTC. This encodes CSAREPGGVNEQYF.

V is TRBV6-1 and J is TRBJ1-2, with D uncertain. With 6 bases removed from V and 4 bases from J, the gap between germline ends came to 15 bases. Germline CDR1 is MNHNS and CDR2 is SASEGT. This CDR3 region has 14 residues. The CDR3 spells CASRDPWLGYGYTF. CDR3 DNA: TGTGCCAGCAGGGACCCCTGGCTCGGCTATGGCTACACCTTC.

Points on this clonotype: A read error may explain this, as a much larger clone is one base away. The chain uses TRBV3-1 and TRBJ2-5; D is perhaps TRBD2 (5 bases). The germline V gene encodes CDR1 LGHDT and CDR2 YNNKEL (reference sequence). CDR3 length: 14 residues. The CDR3 DNA reads TGTGCCAGCAGCCAGAGGGCCCCTGGAGAGACCCAGCACTTC. This sequence encodes CASSQRAPGETQHF.

The chain combines TRBV20-1 with TRBJ1-5; possible D gene TRBD1, 5 bases. V shed 6 bases and J shed 2 bases, with 17 bases lying between them. The CDR3 loop spans 15 amino acids. Germline V lookup: CDR1 DFQATT, CDR2 SNEGSKA (reference sequence). In nucleotides, the CDR3 is TGCAGTGCCCCCCCCGGGCAGGGTGGCAATCAGCCCCAGCATTTT. Translation gives CSAPPGQGGNQPQHF.

This clonotype was recorded many times. The chain links TRBV19 to TRBJ2-5; no reliable D call. CDR3 size: 14 residues. Germline V gives CDR1 LNHDA, CDR2 SQIVND (reference sequence). Trimming pared 7 bases from V and 6 bases from J, leaving 18 bases between. The CDR3 DNA is TGTGCCAGTACTCCGGGCGTTAACGCGAAGACCCAGTACTTC. It specifies CASTPGVNAKTQYF.

This clonotype was detected many times. The chain joins TRBV11-2 to TRBJ2-7; D not resolved. CDR3 size: 12 residues. Trimming left V 1 base short and J 5 bases short, with 6 bases between. CDR1 and CDR2 (germline): SGHAT, FQNNGV. CDR3 amino acids: CASSLGTHEQYF. CDR3 DNA sequence: TGTGCCAGCAGCTTAGGTACACACGAGCAGTACTTC.

With regard to this clonotype: Being one base from a much bigger clone, this may be a read error. This chain joins TRBV30 and TRBJ2-1; 7 bases are shared with TRBD1. The CDR3 is 14 amino acids. After removal of 1 base from V and 13 bases from J, the junction contained 13 bases not matched to a gene. The germline CDR1 and CDR2 sequences are GTSNPN and SVGIG (reference sequence). CDR3 residues: CAWSEGTVHPAQFF. For the CDR3, the DNA is TGTGCCTGGAGTGAAGGGACAGTTCATCCCGCCCAGTTCTTC.

This clonotype showed up just a few times. The rearrangement joins TRBV20-1 to TRBJ1-2; TRBD1 aligns across 10 bases. The junction had 2 bases not matched to a gene; V was cut back by 5 bases and J by 8 bases. The CDR3 totals 11 residues. The germline gives CDR1 DFQATT, CDR2 SNEGSKA (reference sequence). In DNA, the CDR3 is TGCAGTGCTTGGGACAGGGGAGGCTACACCTTC. It encodes CSAWDRGGYTF.

There are many counts of this clonotype. The rearrangement links TRBV19 to TRBJ1-2; D remains unclear. Germline values: CDR1 LNHDA, CDR2 SQIVND (reference sequence). There are 12 residues in the CDR3. With 5 bases removed from V and 7 bases from J, the gap between germline ends came to 11 bases. The chain's CDR3 is CASSGRTLGYTF. CDR3 DNA: TGTGCCAGTAGTGGACGGACCCTTGGCTACACCTTC. Looking up the rest from reference TRBV19 and TRBJ1-2 gives the full variable domain: DGGITQSPKYLFRKEGQNVTLSCEQNLNHDAMYWYRQDPGQGLRLIYYSQIVNDFQKGDIAEGYSVSREKKESFPLTVTSAQKNPTAFYLCASSGRTLGYTFGSGTRLTVV.

The chain combines TRBV5-1 with TRBJ1-2, with D tentatively TRBD1 (5 bases). Germline CDR1 is SGHRS and CDR2 is YFSETQ. The CDR3 is 15 amino acids. V was shortened by 0 bases and J by 7 bases, with 16 bases between the two germline ends. DNA for the CDR3: TGCGCCAGCAGCTTGGAACAGGTCCACCGTCGTGGCTACACCTTC. Encoded protein: CASSLEQVHRRGYTF.

The V call is TRBV6-2 or TRBV6-3, the J call TRBJ1-1; unclear D gene. This CDR3 is built from 14 residues. Germline CDR1 and CDR2: MNHEY and SVGEGT. V was shortened by 6 bases and J by 0 bases, with 11 bases between the two germline ends. The CDR3 DNA follows: TGTGCCAGCAGGATACAGTACATGAACACTGAAGCTTTCTTT. Translated, it gives CASRIQYMNTEAFF.

This clonotype occurred many times. This chain connects TRBV7-2 to TRBJ2-2, with 12 positions matching TRBD1. J was trimmed by 4 bases and V by 2 bases; bases with no gene match: 8. Germline V lookup: CDR1 SGHTA, CDR2 FQGNSA. The CDR3 is 18 amino acids. CDR3 amino acids: CASSLFPSGQGATGELFF. CDR3 sequence (DNA): TGTGCCAGCAGCTTATTCCCGTCGGGACAGGGGGCCACCGGGGAGCTGTTTTTT.

This clonotype was observed a few times. The chain uses TRBV14 and TRBJ2-2, with D perhaps TRBD2 (7 bases). V gave up 2 bases and J gave up 1 base, with 11 bases separating them. Germline V gene sequence: CDR1 SGHDN, CDR2 FVKESK. The length of the CDR3 is 16 residues. For the CDR3, the DNA is TGTGCCAGCAGCCAACGCGGGGGCCAGAACACCGGGGAGCTGTTTTTT. It yields the protein CASSQRGGQNTGELFF.

This clonotype was recorded at least ten times. The rearrangement uses TRBV6-5 and TRBJ1-2, with unresolved D. The V gene lost 8 bases and the J gene lost 3 bases, with 16 bases spanning the gap. The germline gives CDR1 MNHEY, CDR2 SVGAGI. The CDR3 is made up of 14 amino acids. CDR3: CASGLGRPDYGYTF. The CDR3 coding sequence is TGTGCCAGCGGCCTAGGAAGACCGGACTATGGCTACACCTTC.

This sequence joins TRBV19 and TRBJ2-7; TRBD1 matches 8 bases. The CDR3 totals 13 residues. Germline CDR1 LNHDA, CDR2 SQIVND (reference sequence). V trimming: 10 bases; J trimming: 4 bases; junction bases outside the gene matches: 9. The CDR3 is CATQDRVEYEQYF. CDR3 in DNA: TGTGCCACCCAGGACAGGGTGGAATACGAGCAGTACTTC.

This clonotype occurred many times. The rearrangement uses TRBV20-1 and TRBJ2-3, with no clear D. CDR1 and CDR2 from the germline V gene are DFQATT and SNEGSKA (reference sequence). This CDR3 contains 14 residues. The V end lost 0 bases, the J end lost 1 base, and 8 bases lay between the germline ends. The CDR3: CSARDAIGTDTQYF. Here the CDR3 DNA reads TGCAGTGCTAGAGATGCGATCGGCACAGATACGCAGTATTTT.

This clonotype showed up just a few times. This clone may be a read error of a much larger clone one base away. V usage is TRBV11-2 and J usage is TRBJ2-5; possible D gene TRBD2, 5 bases. The J call may be mistaken, given a closer DNA end match to TRBJ2-7. CDR3 length: 14 amino acids. Germline V CDR1 and CDR2: SGHAT, FQNNGV. The CDR3 is CASSLDRLAGEQYF. The CDR3 DNA is TGTGCCAGCAGCTTAGATCGGCTCGCGGGCGAGCAGTACTTC.

This clonotype has just a few counts. The genes are TRBV20-1 and TRBJ1-1; 8 bases fit TRBD1. From germline, CDR1 is DFQATT and CDR2 SNEGSKA (reference sequence). This CDR3 has 16 residues. V shed 3 bases and J 1 base; nucleotides not matched to a gene: 10. The CDR3 region has the DNA TGCAGTGCTAGGGACTCGGGACAGGCTACGAACACTGAAGCTTTCTTT. Translated: CSARDSGQATNTEAFF.

This clonotype was counted at least ten times. The rearrangement uses TRBV6-2 or TRBV6-3 and TRBJ2-4, with 8 bases identical to TRBD2. CDR3 length equals 15 residues. Trimming removed 10 bases from V and 6 bases from J; junction bases left unmatched: 14. The V gene's germline CDR1 is MNHEY and CDR2 SVGEGT. CDR3 sequence reads: CATEPRGALGNIQYF. Here the CDR3 DNA reads TGTGCCACCGAACCGCGGGGGGCACTCGGAAACATTCAGTACTTC.

At least ten counts were recorded for this clonotype. The CDR3 coding sequence is TGTGCCAGCAGGGGGGACAGGACCTACGAGCAGTACTTC. It is translated as CASRGDRTYEQYF. V is TRBV12-3 or TRBV12-4 and J is TRBJ2-7; the match to TRBD1 covers 8 bases. V gave up 6 bases and J gave up 2 bases; unmatched junction bases: 3. The CDR3 contains 13 residues.

The V and J genes are TRBV20-1 and TRBJ2-7, with 9 bases aligning to TRBD1. The tail of the sequence fits TRBJ2-5 better, so the J call may be wrong. The CDR3 totals 13 residues. In germline, CDR1 is DFQATT, CDR2 SNEGSKA (reference sequence). Written as DNA, the CDR3 is TGCAGTGCTGGAGGACAGGGGCAAGAGACCCAGTACTTC. Protein: CSAGGQGQETQYF.